This T cell receptor beta chain stems from a study of graft-versus-host responses after intestinal transplantation. Across the study: Recipients uniformly received anti-thymocyte globulin induction, followed by tacrolimus and steroids for about 3 years.

Trimming pared 8 bases from V and 0 bases from J, leaving 14 bases between. Germline CDR1 reads MNHEY; CDR2 reads SVGAGI. This CDR3 is built from 15 residues. Findings and limits, study-wide: Peak levels of circulating GvH clones tracked with early post-transplant HvG declines.

In the case of this clone: What it binds is unknown.

Data came from immunoSEQ multiplex PCR; TCRdb stores just in-frame clones and leaves some out. The sample lists some 10,000 clones; about four fifths were seen once. This sequence was found in a human patient who received an intestinal transplant, so some T cells may come from the graft donor. This specimen was PBMCs, taken about 67 weeks after intestinal transplant. This rearrangement joins TRBV6-5 to TRBJ2-1, with a tentative D call TRBD1 (7 bases). The CDR3 region is CASVRGRGSYNEQFF. The CDR3 nucleotides read TGTGCCAGCGTGAGGGGGCGGGGCTCCTACAATGAGCAGTTCTTC.